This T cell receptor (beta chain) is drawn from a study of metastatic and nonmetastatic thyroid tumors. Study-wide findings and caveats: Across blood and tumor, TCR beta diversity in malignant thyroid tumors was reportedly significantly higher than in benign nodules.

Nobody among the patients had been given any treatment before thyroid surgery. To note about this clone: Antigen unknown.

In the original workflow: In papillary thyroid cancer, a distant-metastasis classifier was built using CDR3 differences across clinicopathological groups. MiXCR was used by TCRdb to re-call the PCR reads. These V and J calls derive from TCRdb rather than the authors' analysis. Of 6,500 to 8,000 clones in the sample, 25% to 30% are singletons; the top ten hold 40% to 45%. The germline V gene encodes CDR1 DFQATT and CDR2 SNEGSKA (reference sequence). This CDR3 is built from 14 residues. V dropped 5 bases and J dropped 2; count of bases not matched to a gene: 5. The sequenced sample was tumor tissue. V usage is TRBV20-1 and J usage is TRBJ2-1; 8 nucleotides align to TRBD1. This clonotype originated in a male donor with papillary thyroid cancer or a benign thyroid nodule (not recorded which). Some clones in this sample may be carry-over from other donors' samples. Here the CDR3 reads CSAAGQATYNEQFF. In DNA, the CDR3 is TGCAGTGCTGCGGGACAGGCTACCTACAATGAGCAGTTCTTC.